The clone carrying this T cell receptor beta chain was seen repeatedly, ten times or more. Its antigen is as yet unknown. Breast cancer patients provided tissue from their axillary draining lymph nodes. Using its own MiXCR run on the multiplex PCR reads, TCRdb lists one record per CDR3 protein. The data contain 290,000 or so distinct CDR3 sequences, around 30% of them singletons. The sample comes from a study of breast tumors, draining lymph nodes, adjacent tissues. The germline V gene has CDR1 SGHRS and CDR2 YFSETQ. This CDR3 contains 13 residues. V was clipped by 4 bases and J by 8 bases; unmatched bases: 6. Overall study findings and caveats: Tumor repertoires ranked between lymph nodes and nontumor tissue in diversity, with V and J gene preferences. The data were judged consistent with most tumor T cells coming from lymph node and expanding in tumor. Luminal-like breast cancer showed significantly higher tumor–nontumor repertoire similarity than basal-like. Tumor T cell lymph node origin was a supported hypothesis, not proven.

Sequenced: axillary lymph node tissue. This TCR was sampled from a female donor with breast cancer. Some clones in this sample may be carry-over from other donors' samples. The chain links TRBV5-1 to TRBJ1-2, with 9 bases aligning to TRBD1. The CDR3 reads CASSETGGGGYTF. The CDR3 DNA follows: TGCGCCAGCAGCGAAACAGGGGGCGGCGGCTACACCTTC.